This T cell receptor beta chain was documented in a study of CD8+ T cells in alopecia areata. On this clone itself: Its antigen is unidentified.

Noted treatment: oral pan-JAK inhibitor, 5-10 mg twice daily. V was cut by 6 bases and J by 8 bases, with 20 bases left in between. CDR1 SQVTM and CDR2 ANQGSEA come from the germline V gene. The CDR3 contains 14 residues. TCR sequencing used cDNA made by reverse transcription of extracted RNA. Produced via immunoSEQ multiplex PCR; TCRdb's table is partial and in-frame only. Of over 150,000 clones in the sample, less than 70% were seen once. Overall study results and limits: Clonality exceeded that of normal scalp in lesional scalp, most notably in alopecia totalis/universalis. Scalp clonality decreased significantly with tofacitinib, and so did expanded CD8+ clones among the top 100. As there was one nonresponder, how baseline CD8+ expansion relates to response remains uncertain.

The specimen was CD8+ T cells sorted from blood, collected at week 24, from a patient treated with tofacitinib. The clonotype comes from a human donor with alopecia areata. The chain links TRBV29-1 to TRBJ2-4; TRBD2 might be the D (6 bases). In DNA, the CDR3 is TGCAGCGTCTACTGGTCAACCTCGGGAGACATTCAGTACTTC. Translating it yields CSVYWSTSGDIQYF.